This TCR beta chain derives from a study of blood T cell repertoires in COVID-19. Turning to the study itself: Spain, Italy and the United States supplied samples that represented acute and convalescent COVID-19. From T cells, B-cell-depleted T cells, or PBMCs came the material, which was cDNA or gDNA.

This clone showed up just a few times. The germline V gene encodes CDR1 MNHNY and CDR2 SVGAGI (reference sequence). The V end lost 2 bases, the J end lost 2 bases, and 3 bases lay between the germline ends. The CDR3 has 12 residues. Original handling: Nucleated cell number was recorded as an estimate derived from reference gene primer amplification. TCRdb's table, derived via immunoSEQ multiplex PCR, lists solely in-frame clones and lacks some. From that table come the V and J calls and clone size; the DNA was used to work out D and trimming. The sample carries approximately 52,000 clones, roughly 85% recorded once.

Sequencing used peripheral blood. The TCR sequence derives from a human donor in a cohort sampled during active COVID-19. The chain joins TRBV6-6 to TRBJ1-2, with unresolved D. CDR3 loop: CASSYQNYGYTF. Here the CDR3 DNA reads TGTGCCAGCAGTTACCAAAACTATGGCTACACCTTC.